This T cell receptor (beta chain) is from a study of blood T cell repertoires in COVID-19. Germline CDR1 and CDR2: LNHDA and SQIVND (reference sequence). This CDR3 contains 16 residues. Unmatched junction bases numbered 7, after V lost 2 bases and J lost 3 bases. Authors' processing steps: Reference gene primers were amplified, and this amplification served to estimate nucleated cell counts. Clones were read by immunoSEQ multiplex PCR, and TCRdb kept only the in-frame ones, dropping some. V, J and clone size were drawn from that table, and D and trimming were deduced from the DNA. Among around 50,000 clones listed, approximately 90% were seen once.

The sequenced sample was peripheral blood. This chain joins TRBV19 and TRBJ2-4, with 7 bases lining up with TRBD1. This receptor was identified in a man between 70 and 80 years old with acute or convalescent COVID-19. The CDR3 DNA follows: TGTGCCAGTAGTATAAACCCCACAGGGGTCAAAAACATTCAGTACTTC. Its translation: CASSINPTGVKNIQYF.